A selection of T cell receptor beta chains follows, all from one sample in a study of identical twins. TCRdb independently ran MiXCR on the 5' RACE reads; one entry per CDR3 protein. The sample lists 500,000 to 650,000 distinct CDR3 sequences, 7.1% occurring once. The same data also went into a second study, on yellow fever vaccine responses in identical twins.

The specimen sequenced was PBMCs. The origin of the receptors is a woman aged 18-30 years in good health. Both conserved end residues are part of each CDR3. Each record gives: clone size, J gene, D gene, V gene, CDR3 protein, CDR3 DNA. A D gene is named only where the DNA matches it firmly. The listing skips clone size in some rows; elsewhere it reads once, few, many or a size class.

>-|TRBJ2-2|-|TRBV19
CASNREVFYTGELFF
TGTGCCAGTAATAGGGAGGTTTTCTACACCGGGGAGCTGTTTTTT
>-|TRBJ2-5|-|TRBV3-1
CASSPWTLGRETQYF
TGTGCCAGCAGCCCCTGGACTCTTGGTCGGGAGACCCAGTACTTC
>-|TRBJ1-2|-|TRBV10-1
CASSEDSPNYGYTF
TGCGCCAGCAGTGAGGACAGCCCTAACTATGGCTACACCTTC
>-|TRBJ1-6|-|TRBV19
CASKTGFNSPLHF
TGTGCCAGTAAAACGGGATTTAATTCACCCCTCCACTTT
>few|TRBJ1-2|-|TRBV11-2
CASSPQGRGYTF
TGTGCCAGCAGCCCTCAGGGAAGAGGCTACACCTTC
>many|TRBJ2-5|TRBD2|TRBV20-1
CSAGADSGRLDETQYF
TGCAGTGCTGGAGCTGATAGCGGGAGGCTTGATGAGACCCAGTACTTC
>many|TRBJ1-2|-|TRBV3-1
CASSQVQRQPGLGGYTF
TGTGCCAGCAGCCAAGTTCAAAGACAGCCGGGACTCGGTGGCTACACCTTC
>many|TRBJ2-1|-|TRBV2
CASRDGISNEQFF
TGTGCCAGCAGGGACGGGATAAGCAATGAGCAGTTCTTC
>-|TRBJ2-7|TRBD2|TRBV10-3
CASGANPYEQYF
TGCGCTAGCGGGGCTAATCCCTACGAGCAGTACTTC
>-|TRBJ1-2|-|TRBV3-1
CASSQGSPLGYTF
TGTGCCAGCAGCCAAGGAAGCCCGCTAGGCTACACCTTC
>-|TRBJ2-7|TRBD2|TRBV28
CASSFELAGGEQYF
TGTGCCAGCAGTTTCGAACTAGCGGGAGGGGAGCAGTACTTC
>many|TRBJ1-3|-|TRBV10-3
CAISAQGSGNTIYF
TGTGCCATCAGTGCACAGGGATCTGGAAACACCATATATTTT
>-|TRBJ1-1|TRBD1|TRBV10-3
CAITGQQNTEAFF
TGTGCCATCACGGGACAGCAGAACACTGAAGCTTTCTTT
>few|TRBJ2-2|-|TRBV5-1
CASSLAQRPNTGELFF
TGCGCCAGCAGCTTGGCCCAGCGGCCGAACACCGGGGAGCTGTTTTTT
>-|TRBJ2-3|TRBD2|TRBV2
CASSATSGSADTQYF
TGTGCCAGCAGTGCGACTAGCGGGAGTGCAGATACGCAGTATTTT
>-|TRBJ1-1|-|TRBV5-1
CASSLLWLNTEAFF
TGCGCCAGCAGCTTATTATGGTTGAACACTGAAGCTTTCTTT
>few|TRBJ2-5|-|TRBV20-1
CSASGEETQYF
TGCAGTGCTAGCGGGGAAGAGACCCAGTACTTC
>-|TRBJ2-5|-|TRBV18
CASSPPTGGGETQYF
TGTGCCAGCTCACCACCAACAGGAGGGGGGGAGACCCAGTACTTC
>many|TRBJ2-5|-|TRBV12-3/TRBV12-4
CASSPFLQETQYF
TGTGCCAGCAGTCCTTTCCTCCAAGAGACCCAGTACTTC
>many|TRBJ1-1|-|TRBV14
CASSLFSTGRTEAFF
TGTGCCAGCAGCCTATTTTCGACTGGGAGGACTGAAGCTTTCTTT
>few|TRBJ1-4|-|TRBV12-3/TRBV12-4
CASSLGSRKLFF
TGTGCCAGCAGTTTAGGGTCGAGAAAACTGTTTTTT
>many|TRBJ2-1|TRBD2|TRBV7-2
CASSLSGSINEQFF
TGTGCCAGCAGCCTTAGCGGGAGTATCAATGAGCAGTTCTTC
>few|TRBJ2-2|TRBD1|TRBV5-1
CASSSGTGVGTGELFF
TGCGCCAGCAGTTCCGGGACAGGGGTTGGCACCGGGGAGCTGTTTTTT
>few|TRBJ2-3|TRBD1|TRBV5-1
CASSSGDRIDTQYF
TGCGCCAGCAGCTCGGGGGACAGGATCGATACGCAGTATTTT
>few|TRBJ2-5|-|TRBV5-6
CASSLGAGGVETQYF
TGTGCCAGCAGCTTGGGTGCAGGAGGGGTTGAGACCCAGTACTTC
>-|TRBJ2-3|-|TRBV12-3/TRBV12-4
CASSFWGPPADTQYF
TGTGCCAGCAGTTTCTGGGGGCCCCCGGCAGATACGCAGTATTTT
>-|TRBJ2-3|TRBD2|TRBV12-3/TRBV12-4
CASSPRAGGTTDTQYF
TGTGCCAGCAGCCCCAGGGCGGGGGGTACCACAGATACGCAGTATTTT